This TCR beta chain is drawn from a study of T cells in Graves' hyperthyroidism and ophthalmopathy. This clonotype was detected ten times or more. Its cognate antigen is unknown. Amplification of TCR beta CDR3 regions was performed using RNA transcripts as template. A first-round RT-PCR of the TCR CDR3 used the HTBI primer set. Each CDR3 protein is one row after TCRdb ran MiXCR on the multiplex PCR reads. The sample carries 500,000 to 750,000 distinct CDR3 sequences, around 14% recorded once. Study results and limitations: Most thyroid clonotypes with frequency above 0.001 were detected in blood.

The sample comprised blood. The receptor's source is a woman under 30 with Graves' ophthalmopathy.

The CDR3 DNA reads as TGCAGTGCTACACCGTACAGGGGCGGGAGAGAGACCCAGTACTTC. This encodes CSATPYRGGRETQYF. The rearrangement uses TRBV20-1 and TRBJ2-5; TRBD1 or TRBD2 may be the D gene (7 bases each). Between the trimmed V and J ends, which lost 4 bases and 4 bases, there was a span of 19 bases. The germline V gene has CDR1 DFQATT and CDR2 SNEGSKA (reference sequence). The CDR3 runs to 15 residues.